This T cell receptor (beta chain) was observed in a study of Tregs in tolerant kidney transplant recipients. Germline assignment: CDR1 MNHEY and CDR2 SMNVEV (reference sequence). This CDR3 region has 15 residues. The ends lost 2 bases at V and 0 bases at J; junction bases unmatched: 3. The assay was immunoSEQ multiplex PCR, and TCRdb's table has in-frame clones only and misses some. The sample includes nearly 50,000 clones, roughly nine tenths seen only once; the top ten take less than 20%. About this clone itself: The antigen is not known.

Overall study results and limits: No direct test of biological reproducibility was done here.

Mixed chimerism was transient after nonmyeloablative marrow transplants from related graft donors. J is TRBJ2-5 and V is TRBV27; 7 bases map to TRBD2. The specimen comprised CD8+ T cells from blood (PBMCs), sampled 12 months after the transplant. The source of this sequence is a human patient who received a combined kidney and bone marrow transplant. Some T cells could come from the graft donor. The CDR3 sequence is CASSLLAEYQETQYF. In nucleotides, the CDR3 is TGTGCCAGCAGTTTACTAGCGGAGTACCAAGAGACCCAGTACTTC.